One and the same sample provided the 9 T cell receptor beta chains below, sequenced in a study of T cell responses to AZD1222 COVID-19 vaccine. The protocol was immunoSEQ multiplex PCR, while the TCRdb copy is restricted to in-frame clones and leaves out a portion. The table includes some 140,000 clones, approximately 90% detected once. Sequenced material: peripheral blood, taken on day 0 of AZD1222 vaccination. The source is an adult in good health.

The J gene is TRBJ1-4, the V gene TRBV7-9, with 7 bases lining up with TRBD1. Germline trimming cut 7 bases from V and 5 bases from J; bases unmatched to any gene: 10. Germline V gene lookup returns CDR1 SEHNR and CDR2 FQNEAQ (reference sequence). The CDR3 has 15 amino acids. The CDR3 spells CASTTRQGFNEKLFF. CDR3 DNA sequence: TGTGCCAGCACCACCCGACAGGGCTTCAATGAAAAACTGTTTTTT.

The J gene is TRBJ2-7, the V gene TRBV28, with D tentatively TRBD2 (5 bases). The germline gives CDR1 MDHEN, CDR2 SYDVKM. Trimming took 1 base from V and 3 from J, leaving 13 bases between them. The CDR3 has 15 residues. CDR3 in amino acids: CASSLLTGVGYEQYF. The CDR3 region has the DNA TGTGCCAGCAGTTTATTGACCGGGGTAGGCTACGAGCAGTACTTC. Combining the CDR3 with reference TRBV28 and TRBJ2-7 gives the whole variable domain DVKVTQSSRYLVKRTGEKVFLECVQDMDHENMFWYRQDPGLGLRLIYFSYDVKMKEKGDIPEGYSVSREKKERFSLILESASTNQTSMYLCASSLLTGVGYEQYFGPGTRLTVT.

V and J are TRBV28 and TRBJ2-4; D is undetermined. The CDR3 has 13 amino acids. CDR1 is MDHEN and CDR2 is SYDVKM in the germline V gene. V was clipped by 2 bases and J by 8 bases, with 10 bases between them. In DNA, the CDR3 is TGTGCCAGCAGTTTACTCCCCGAGGACATTCAGTACTTC. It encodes CASSLLPEDIQYF.

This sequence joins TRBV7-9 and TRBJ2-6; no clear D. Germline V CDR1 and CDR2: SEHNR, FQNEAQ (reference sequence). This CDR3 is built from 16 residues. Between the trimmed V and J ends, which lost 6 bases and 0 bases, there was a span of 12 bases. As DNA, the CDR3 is TGTGCCAGCAGTTCGACGGGTCCCTCTGGGGCCAACGTCCTGACTTTC. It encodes CASSSTGPSGANVLTF.

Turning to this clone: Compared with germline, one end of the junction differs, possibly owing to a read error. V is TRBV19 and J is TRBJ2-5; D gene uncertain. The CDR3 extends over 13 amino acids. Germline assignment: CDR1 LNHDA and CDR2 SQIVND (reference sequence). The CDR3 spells CASSVDWGETQYF. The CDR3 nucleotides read TGTGCCAGTAGTGTAGACTGGGGAGAGACCCAGTACTTC.

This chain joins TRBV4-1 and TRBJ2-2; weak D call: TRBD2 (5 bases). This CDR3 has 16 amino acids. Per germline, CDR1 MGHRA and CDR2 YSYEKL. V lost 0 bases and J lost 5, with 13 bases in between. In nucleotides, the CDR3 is TGCGCCAGCAGCCAAGATAGACCCCGGGAAACCGGGGAGCTGTTTTTT. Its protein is CASSQDRPRETGELFF.

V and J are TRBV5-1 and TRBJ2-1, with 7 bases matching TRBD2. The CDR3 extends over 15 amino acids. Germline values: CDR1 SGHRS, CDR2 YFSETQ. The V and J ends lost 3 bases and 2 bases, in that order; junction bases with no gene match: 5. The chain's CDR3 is CASSSTGTTYNEQFF. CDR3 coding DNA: TGCGCCAGCAGCTCGACCGGGACTACCTACAATGAGCAGTTCTTC.

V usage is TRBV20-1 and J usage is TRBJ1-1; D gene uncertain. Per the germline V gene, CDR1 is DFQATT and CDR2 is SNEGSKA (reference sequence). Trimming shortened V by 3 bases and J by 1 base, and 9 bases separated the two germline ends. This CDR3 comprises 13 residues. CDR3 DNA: TGCAGTGCTAGTATAACTGGGAACACTGAAGCTTTCTTT. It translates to CSASITGNTEAFF.

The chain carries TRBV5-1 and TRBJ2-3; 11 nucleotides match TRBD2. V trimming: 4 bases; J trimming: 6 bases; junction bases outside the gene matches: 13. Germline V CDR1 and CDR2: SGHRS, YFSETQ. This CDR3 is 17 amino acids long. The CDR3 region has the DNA TGCGCCAGCAGCCCGAGTGGGGTAGCGGGAGGGGCGGATACGCAGTATTTT. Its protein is CASSPSGVAGGADTQYF.